These 21 T cell receptor beta chains were all obtained from the same sample, sequenced in a study of T cell responses to AZD1222 COVID-19 vaccine. The table came from immunoSEQ multiplex PCR; TCRdb's copy has only in-frame clones and leaves some out. The sample consists of under 150,000 clones, approximately 92% of them appearing once. The sequences come from peripheral blood, collected on day 0 of AZD1222 vaccination. The receptor source for this set is an adult in good health.

The table lists this clone with a count of one. V is TRBV19 and J is TRBJ2-1; 7 bases match TRBD2. Germline trimming cut 3 bases from V and 8 bases from J; bases unmatched to any gene: 10. This CDR3 has 15 residues. Germline lookup yields CDR1 LNHDA and CDR2 SQIVND (reference sequence). CDR3 sequence reads: CASSMRTGGVDEQFF. CDR3 sequence (DNA): TGTGCCAGTAGTATGCGGACGGGAGGAGTGGATGAGCAGTTCTTC.

V and J are TRBV7-6 and TRBJ2-7; 10 positions match TRBD2. Germline assignment: CDR1 SGHVS and CDR2 FNYEAQ. The CDR3 is made up of 17 amino acids. The V and J ends lost 5 bases and 0 bases, in that order; junction bases with no gene match: 10. The CDR3, as DNA: TGTGCCAGCAGCCGGCCCTCGGGACTAGCGAACTCCTACGAGCAGTACTTC. Amino acids: CASSRPSGLANSYEQYF.

CDR3 nucleotides: TGTGCCAGTAGGGAAACAGGGTCGGAAGGCTACACCTTC. Amino acid sequence: CASRETGSEGYTF. V gene TRBV19 combines with J gene TRBJ1-2, with D tentatively TRBD1 (6 bases). The germline V gene has CDR1 LNHDA and CDR2 SQIVND (reference sequence). V lost 6 bases and J lost 8, with 16 bases in between. There are 13 residues in the CDR3.

A single count supports this clone. This chain connects TRBV5-1 to TRBJ1-4, with 8 positions matching TRBD1. The CDR3 is 15 amino acids. From germline, CDR1 is SGHRS and CDR2 YFSETQ. The J segment lost 6 bases and the V segment lost 4 bases, leaving 8 bases of the junction unmatched. CDR3 residues: CASSRIPGQDEKLFF. In DNA form, the CDR3 reads TGCGCCAGCAGCCGCATACCGGGACAGGATGAAAAACTGTTTTTT. Complete variable domain (other parts from reference TRBV5-1 and TRBJ1-4): KAGVTQTPRYLIKTRGQQVTLSCSPISGHRSVSWYQQTPGQGLQFLFEYFSETQRNKGNFPGRFSGRQFSNSRSEMNVSTLELGDSALYLCASSRIPGQDEKLFFGSGTQLSVL.

The V and J genes are TRBV7-9 and TRBJ2-2; D is uncertain. Germline V lookup: CDR1 SEHNR, CDR2 FQNEAQ (reference sequence). The ends were cut back, 9 bases at V and 0 bases at J, with 8 bases in the middle. This CDR3 comprises 13 residues. DNA of the CDR3: TGTGCCAGTCCCGGGCCGAACACCGGGGAGCTGTTTTTT. It encodes CASPGPNTGELFF.

The V call is TRBV30, the J call TRBJ2-1, with D possibly being TRBD2 (6 bases). The CDR3 runs 14 residues. Germline CDR1 is GTSNPN and CDR2 is SVGIG (reference sequence). The V and J ends lost 2 bases and 6 bases respectively, with 14 bases between them. The CDR3, as DNA: TGTGCCTGGAGTCGTCTAGCGAGTGGCAATGAGCAGTTCTTC. Translation gives CAWSRLASGNEQFF.

The sample holds one count of this clone. This rearrangement joins TRBV3-1 (or the pseudogene TRBV3-2) to TRBJ2-7; 11 nucleotides agree with TRBD2. This CDR3 is 15 amino acids long. Germline CDR1 reads LGHDT; CDR2 reads YNNKEL (reference sequence). Trimming cost V 5 bases and J 0 bases; bases outside gene matches: 3. CDR3 sequence reads: CASSTGLAVSYEQYF. DNA of the CDR3: TGTGCCAGCAGCACGGGACTAGCGGTCTCCTACGAGCAGTACTTC.

About this clone: The junction departs from germline at one end; a sequencing error may be responsible. The chain carries TRBV5-5 and TRBJ2-7; D is uncertain. CDR1 SGHKS and CDR2 YYEKEE come from the germline V gene (reference sequence). The CDR3 loop spans 12 amino acids. The CDR3 here is CASRLDGYEQYF. In DNA, the CDR3 is TGTGCCAGCAGATTGGACGGGTACGAGCAGTACTTC.

The V call is TRBV18, the J call TRBJ1-5; D possibly corresponds to TRBD1 (6 bases). The CDR3 length is 16 residues. Trimming removed 3 bases at V and 1 base at J, with 13 bases between. Germline CDR1 is KGHSH and CDR2 is LQKENI. The CDR3 DNA sequence: TGTGCCAGCTCACCGAGAGGGGGTGGGAGCAATCAGCCCCAGCATTTT. Protein: CASSPRGGGSNQPQHF.

This chain links TRBV3-1 (or the pseudogene TRBV3-2) with TRBJ2-1; 7 bases fit TRBD2. CDR3 length equals 18 residues. The J segment lost 3 bases and the V segment lost 3 bases, leaving 14 bases of the junction unmatched. CDR1 is LGHDT, CDR2 YNNKEL, per germline (reference sequence). The CDR3: CASSHSSWASGFYNEQFF. In DNA, the CDR3 is TGTGCCAGCAGCCACTCTTCTTGGGCTAGCGGATTCTACAATGAGCAGTTCTTC.

The CDR3 DNA follows: TGCGCCAGCAGCTTCACTTTGGCGGGAAGCTCCTACAATGAGCAGTTCTTC. Residues: CASSFTLAGSSYNEQFF. This sequence joins TRBV5-1 and TRBJ2-1; D is perhaps TRBD2 (6 bases). The germline V gene has CDR1 SGHRS and CDR2 YFSETQ. The CDR3 is made up of 17 amino acids. Trimming took 2 bases from V and 0 from J, leaving 15 bases between them.

The CDR3 coding sequence is TGTGCCAGCAGTGACATGGTACGTGGCTACACCTTC. This gives the protein CASSDMVRGYTF. The gene calls are TRBV25-1 and TRBJ1-2; the D is unclear. V was clipped by 3 bases and J by 7 bases, with 9 bases between them. CDR1 and CDR2 (germline): MGHDK, SYGVNS. The CDR3 length is 12 residues.

This chain joins TRBV13 and TRBJ1-1; weak D call: TRBD1 (6 bases). Germline V gene data show CDR1 as PRHDT and CDR2 as FYEKMQ (reference sequence). This CDR3 is built from 15 residues. V lost 4 bases to trimming and J lost 5 bases, with 17 bases between them. Here the CDR3 reads CASSSRGGGRTEAFF. CDR3 sequence (DNA): TGTGCCAGCAGCTCCCGGGGAGGGGGTAGGACTGAAGCTTTCTTT.

This chain links TRBV18 with TRBJ1-2; no clear D. CDR3 size: 14 residues. The germline V gene encodes CDR1 KGHSH and CDR2 LQKENI. The germline V and J ends were trimmed by 3 bases and 14 bases, with 22 bases remaining between them. For the CDR3, the DNA is TGTGCCAGCTCACCCGAGTCCTCTTTCCAGGCGTCTACCTTC. Encoded protein: CASSPESSFQASTF.

The rearrangement uses TRBV6-1 and TRBJ1-3; D not certain. This CDR3 contains 16 residues. V was shortened by 0 bases and J by 0 bases, with 9 bases between the two germline ends. Per the germline V gene, CDR1 is MNHNS and CDR2 is SASEGT. The CDR3 region is CASSEAATYSGNTIYF. CDR3 nucleotides: TGTGCCAGCAGTGAAGCCGCGACTTACTCTGGAAACACCATATATTTT.

V is TRBV27 and J is TRBJ2-1; 14 nucleotides agree with TRBD2. With 2 bases clipped from V and 10 bases from J, the junction kept 7 bases outside the gene matches. Germline CDR1 MNHEY, CDR2 SMNVEV (reference sequence). The CDR3 is 16 residues long. DNA for the CDR3: TGTGCCAGCAGTTTAAGGCGACTAGCGGGAGGGTTAGAGCAGTTCTTC. It yields the protein CASSLRRLAGGLEQFF.

This clone was observed a few times. V gene TRBV19 combines with J gene TRBJ1-6; D is unresolved. This CDR3 contains 15 residues. Germline assignment: CDR1 LNHDA and CDR2 SQIVND (reference sequence). Trimming cost V 0 bases and J 7 bases, with 10 bases left between them. The CDR3 sequence: CASSIDFGRNSPLHF. In DNA, the CDR3 is TGTGCCAGTAGTATAGATTTCGGTCGGAATTCACCCCTCCACTTT.

The gene calls are TRBV7-2 and TRBJ1-2, with 8 bases fitting TRBD1. This CDR3 has 14 residues. Per the germline V gene, CDR1 is SGHTA and CDR2 is FQGNSA. V dropped 1 base and J dropped 4; count of bases not matched to a gene: 2. The CDR3 region is CASSLGTGSYGYTF. In DNA form, the CDR3 reads TGTGCCAGCAGCTTAGGGACAGGGTCCTATGGCTACACCTTC.

The chain has TRBV7-2 and TRBJ1-6; the D is unclear. This CDR3 is 14 amino acids long. The germline gives CDR1 SGHTA, CDR2 FQGNSA. The V end was cut by 5 bases, the J end by 8 bases, with 13 bases between. DNA for the CDR3: TGTGCCAGCAGCCCCTTTCATATAGATTCACCCCTCCACTTT. Amino acid sequence: CASSPFHIDSPLHF.

This clone was counted many times. The chain couples TRBV4-2 to TRBJ2-7, with 14 bases matching TRBD2. The V and J ends lost 1 base and 6 bases, in that order; junction bases with no gene match: 2. CDR1 and CDR2 from the germline V gene are LGHNA and YNFKEQ. The CDR3 has 15 residues. CDR3 sequence: CASSQGGLAGVEQYF. CDR3 coding DNA: TGTGCCAGCAGCCAAGGGGGACTAGCGGGAGTCGAGCAGTACTTC.

For the CDR3, the DNA is TGTGCCAGTAGTATAGGGGACGGGAGCCCAGATACGCAGTATTTT. As protein: CASSIGDGSPDTQYF. The chain employs TRBV19 and TRBJ2-3; D is possibly TRBD2 (6 bases). Trimming removed 1 base from V and 4 bases from J, with 12 bases in between. This CDR3 has 15 amino acids. CDR1 is LNHDA and CDR2 is SQIVND in the germline V gene (reference sequence).